This T cell receptor beta chain was obtained from a study of CD8+ T cells in alopecia areata. Sorting used CD4, CD8alpha, NKG2D, NKG2ACE and other markers on pooled cutaneous lymph node cells. Sequencing relied on a cDNA template that was reverse transcribed from extracted RNA. The method was immunoSEQ multiplex PCR; TCRdb's version includes in-frame clones alone and lacks a portion of them. The data list around 300,000 clones, none observed once; 1.2% falls to the top ten. Germline values: CDR1 LGHNA, CDR2 YNLKQL (reference sequence). This CDR3 has 14 amino acids. This clone came up a few times. Gene names denote mouse genes. The read terminates 4 residues ahead of where the CDR3 ends, so the germline J gene completes it.

Sequenced input: CD4+ T cells sorted from a lymph node. This TCR came from a C3H/HeJ mouse with alopecia areata. The strain's MHC haplotype is H2-k. The chain carries TRBV5 and TRBJ2-7, with 7 positions matching TRBD2. The chain's CDR3 is CASSQGWGIYEQYF. The CDR3 bases that were read are TGTGCCAGCAGCCAAGGCTGGGGGATATAT.